The TCR beta chain under discussion was sequenced for a study of T cell repertoires in cytomegalovirus infection. Study overall: It was the public TCR beta signatures that indicated both CMV infection and matching HLA type.

Via MiXCR, TCRdb re-called the reads, giving one row per CDR3 protein. The table has about 700,000 distinct CDR3 sequences, 30% to 40% seen once; the top ten hold 15% to 20%. This clonotype has at least ten counts. As yet, its antigen is unknown. The CDR3 is 16 residues long. CDR1 and CDR2 (germline): SGHAT, FQNNGV. Deletions cut 5 bases from V and 0 bases from J, with 13 bases between. This clonotype originated in a human donor in good health (CMV status not recorded). Some clones in this sample may be carry-over from other donors' samples. The chain carries TRBV11-2 and TRBJ2-2, with D possibly being TRBD2 (7 bases). Sequencing used cultured PBMCs, obtained from culture after CMV antigen stimulation. This chain's CDR3 is CASSIGEGANTGELFF. In nucleotides, the CDR3 is TGTGCCAGCAGCATAGGGGAGGGGGCGAACACCGGGGAGCTGTTTTTT.